This T cell receptor (beta chain) comes out of a study of cytomegalovirus exposure and HLA in healthy donors. Notes on the study in general: Accounts indicate the classifier identified cytomegalovirus status with strong specificity and sensitivity. Sequences of the TCR beta chain were said to predict the HLA-A and HLA-B alleles of most subjects accurately.

Details on this clone: What it binds is not known.

The PCR contained 60 Vbeta and 13 Jbeta primers. Measured with immunoSEQ multiplex PCR; TCRdb has only the in-frame clones, and not every one. The sample lists approximately 100,000 clones, over 70% occurring once. Sequencing input: PBMCs. This clonotype was sampled from a woman aged 40 to 50 in good health and CMV-seronegative.

Written as DNA, the CDR3 is TGTGCCAGCAGCAACATACACGGGGGAGCAAGCACAGATACGCAGTATTTT. Amino acid sequence: CASSNIHGGASTDTQYF. V gene TRBV7-9 combines with J gene TRBJ2-3, with D possibly matching TRBD2 (6 bases). V lost 5 bases, J lost 0 bases, and 18 bases lay in between. The germline CDR1 and CDR2 sequences are SEHNR and FQNEAQ (reference sequence). The CDR3 runs to 17 residues.